This T cell receptor beta chain was identified during a study of OX40 agonist ivuxolimab in advanced cancers. The table came from immunoSEQ multiplex PCR; TCRdb's copy has only in-frame clones and leaves some out. The repertoire holds 34,000 or so clones, roughly 76% seen once, with about 18% in the top ten. The V end lost 5 bases, the J end lost 7 bases, and 14 bases lay between the germline ends. The CDR3 totals 14 residues. Germline V gives CDR1 SEHNR, CDR2 FQNEAQ (reference sequence). Sequencing was performed on CD4+ or CD8+ T cells sorted from blood, taken in a trial of the OX40 agonist ivuxolimab. The chain employs TRBV7-9 and TRBJ1-4, with D hard to call. This TCR came from an adult with an advanced solid tumor such as melanoma, head and neck, liver or kidney cancer. CDR3 DNA sequence: TGTGCCAGCAGCGCCGTAGGCGCGGGTGAAAAACTGTTTTTT. Amino acid sequence: CASSAVGAGEKLFF.